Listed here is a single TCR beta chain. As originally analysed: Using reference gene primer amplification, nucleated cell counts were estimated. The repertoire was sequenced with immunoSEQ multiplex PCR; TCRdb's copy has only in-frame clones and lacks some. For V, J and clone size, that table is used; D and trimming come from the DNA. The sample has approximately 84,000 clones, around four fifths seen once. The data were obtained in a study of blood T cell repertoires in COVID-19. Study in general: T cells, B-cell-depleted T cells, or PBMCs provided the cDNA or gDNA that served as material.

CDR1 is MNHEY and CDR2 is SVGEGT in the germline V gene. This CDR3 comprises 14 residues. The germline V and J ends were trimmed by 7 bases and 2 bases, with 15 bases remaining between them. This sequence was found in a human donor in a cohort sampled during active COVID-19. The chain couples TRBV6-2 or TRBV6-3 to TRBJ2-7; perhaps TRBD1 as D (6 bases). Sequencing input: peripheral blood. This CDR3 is CASTPNRGTYEQYF. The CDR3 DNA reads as TGTGCCAGCACCCCGAATAGGGGGACCTACGAGCAGTACTTC.